This T cell receptor (beta chain) was recovered during a study of blood T cell repertoires in COVID-19. At the level of the study: The United States, Italy and Spain supplied acute and convalescent COVID-19 samples. Sources were T cells, B-cell-depleted T cells, or PBMCs; the material itself was cDNA or gDNA.

Trimming pared 6 bases from V and 5 bases from J, leaving 11 bases between. Looked up from germline, CDR1 is ENHRY and CDR2 is SYGVKD. The CDR3 consists of 12 residues. Data came from immunoSEQ multiplex PCR; TCRdb stores just in-frame clones and leaves some out. Of 130,000 or so clones listed, approximately 80% were seen once; the top ten hold 12%. The origin of this receptor is a human donor in a cohort sampled during active COVID-19. The rearrangement uses TRBV10-3 and TRBJ2-7, with a possible D match to TRBD2 (5 bases). The sequencing input was peripheral blood. The CDR3 loop is CAIRPDGDEQYF. DNA for the CDR3: TGTGCCATCAGACCGGACGGGGACGAGCAGTACTTC.